The 32 T cell receptor beta chains presented below share a single source sample, sequenced in a study of beta chain features in type 1 diabetes. Every isolated RNA sample was fully reverse transcribed, so sequencing captured expressed TCRB transcripts. Assay used: immunoSEQ multiplex PCR; TCRdb lists only in-frame clones, some missing. The table includes about 360,000 clones, about 12% detected once. Material: naive CD4+ T cells from blood. The origin of the receptors is a man aged 18 to 29 in good health.

This clone was detected a few times. The chain links TRBV15 to TRBJ2-7, with D maybe TRBD2 (6 bases). The germline V and J ends were trimmed by 0 bases and 0 bases, with 9 bases remaining between them. Germline V gives CDR1 LNHNV, CDR2 YYDKDF (reference sequence). The CDR3 runs to 15 residues. The CDR3 reads CATSRDPRGSYEQYF. CDR3 coding DNA: TGTGCCACCAGCAGAGATCCGCGGGGCTCCTACGAGCAGTACTTC.

This chain links TRBV7-2 with TRBJ1-6; D perhaps matches TRBD1 (5 bases). V gave up 3 bases and J gave up 14 bases, with 17 bases separating them. CDR3 size: 14 residues. The germline V gene encodes CDR1 SGHTA and CDR2 FQGNSA. The CDR3 sequence is CASSFQSGGETLHF. CDR3 nucleotides: TGTGCCAGCAGCTTTCAATCCGGGGGAGAAACCCTCCACTTT.

The chain recombines TRBV7-3 with TRBJ2-1; D gene uncertain. Germline V gene data show CDR1 as SGHTA and CDR2 as FQGTGA. The CDR3 covers 16 residues. V shed 1 base and J shed 7 bases, with 17 bases lying between them. This CDR3 reads CASSLMPWSDRNEQFF. The CDR3 coding sequence is TGTGCCAGCAGCTTAATGCCATGGAGTGACCGAAATGAGCAGTTCTTC. Full variable domain (remainder filled in from reference TRBV7-3 and TRBJ2-1): GAGVSQTPSNKVTEKGKYVELRCDPISGHTALYWYRQSLGQGPEFLIYFQGTGAADDSGLPNDRFFAVRPEGSVSTLKIQRTERGDSAVYLCASSLMPWSDRNEQFFGPGTRLTVL.

The CDR3 spells CSVVAGGKTNEKLFF. The CDR3 nucleotides read TGCAGCGTTGTAGCAGGGGGCAAGACTAATGAAAAACTGTTTTTT. The V call is TRBV29-1, the J call TRBJ1-4, with 8 bases that match TRBD1. Per germline, CDR1 SQVTM and CDR2 ANQGSEA. The CDR3 has 15 amino acids. Trimming removed 4 bases from V and 2 bases from J; junction bases left unmatched: 6.

V gene TRBV30 combines with J gene TRBJ1-6, with 9 bases identical to TRBD1. The CDR3 spans 14 residues. CDR1 is GTSNPN, CDR2 SVGIG, per germline (reference sequence). Trimming removed 3 bases from V and 9 bases from J; junction bases left unmatched: 6. This CDR3 is CAWRTGQGSSPLHF. CDR3 bases: TGTGCCTGGAGGACAGGACAGGGGTCTTCACCCCTCCACTTT.

This clone was recorded a few times. This CDR3 reads CASSQDFSLIGGTEAFF. Written as DNA, the CDR3 is TGCGCCAGCAGCCAAGATTTCTCGCTGATCGGTGGCACTGAAGCTTTCTTT. The chain carries TRBV4-3 and TRBJ1-1, with no clear D. The V and J ends lost 0 bases and 4 bases respectively, with 18 bases between them. CDR3 length: 17 residues. Germline V gene data show CDR1 as LGHNA and CDR2 as YSLEER.

The chain is built from TRBV30 and TRBJ1-5; D unresolved. This CDR3 spans 13 amino acids. Between the trimmed V and J ends, which lost 2 bases and 5 bases, there was a span of 10 bases. Germline V gives CDR1 GTSNPN, CDR2 SVGIG (reference sequence). This chain's CDR3 is CAWSSLRDQPQHF. CDR3 DNA: TGTGCCTGGAGTTCTCTCCGGGATCAGCCCCAGCATTTT.

This clone showed up just a few times. The chain joins TRBV10-3 to TRBJ2-7; no clear D gene. The V gene's germline CDR1 is ENHRY and CDR2 SYGVKD. With 1 base removed from V and 0 bases from J, the gap between germline ends came to 7 bases. CDR3 length: 14 amino acids. The CDR3 protein is CAISEFVNSYEQYF. The DNA of the CDR3 is TGTGCCATCAGTGAGTTTGTCAACTCCTACGAGCAGTACTTC.

This clone showed up just a few times. V usage is TRBV18 and J usage is TRBJ2-5; 9 nucleotides match TRBD1. CDR3 length equals 18 residues. Trimming removed 1 base from V and 2 bases from J; junction bases left unmatched: 11. Germline V gene data show CDR1 as KGHSH and CDR2 as LQKENI. CDR3 residues: CASSPRVGTGRVQETQYF. The CDR3 DNA reads as TGTGCCAGCTCACCACGAGTTGGGACAGGGAGGGTTCAAGAGACCCAGTACTTC.

This chain uses TRBV30 with TRBJ1-2, with 8 nucleotides matching TRBD1. CDR1 and CDR2 from the germline V gene are GTSNPN and SVGIG (reference sequence). The CDR3 extends over 11 amino acids. V was clipped by 5 bases and J by 8 bases; unmatched bases: 4. The CDR3 region has the DNA TGTGCCTGGGGACAGGGTGAAGGCTACACCTTC. It is translated as CAWGQGEGYTF.

This clone occurred once. The gene calls are TRBV30 and TRBJ1-6; tentatively, D is TRBD1 (5 bases). V was pared by 5 bases and J by 10 bases, with 15 bases between. The CDR3 covers 13 residues. CDR1 is GTSNPN, CDR2 SVGIG, per germline (reference sequence). As DNA, the CDR3 is TGTGCCTGGCGGGACTTTCAGGCATCACCCCTCCACTTT. Translation gives CAWRDFQASPLHF.

This clone was observed a handful of times. The chain couples TRBV30 to TRBJ2-3; 14 bases are a match to TRBD2. Germline V gene data show CDR1 as GTSNPN and CDR2 as SVGIG (reference sequence). V was clipped by 5 bases and J by 4 bases; unmatched bases: 5. CDR3 size: 15 residues. The chain's CDR3 is CAWRTSGRRPDTQYF. The CDR3 DNA sequence: TGTGCCTGGCGGACTAGCGGGAGGAGGCCAGATACGCAGTATTTT.

The chain is built from TRBV9 and TRBJ2-1, with 7 nucleotides matching TRBD1. The V and J ends lost 0 bases and 6 bases, in that order; junction bases with no gene match: 6. This CDR3 comprises 15 residues. From germline, CDR1 is SGDLS and CDR2 YYNGEE. CDR3 DNA: TGTGCCAGCAGCGTAGCAGGGGGAGATGTCAATGAGCAGTTCTTC. Its translation is CASSVAGGDVNEQFF.

There are a few counts of this clone. This specimen includes other DNA sequences encoding the same CDR3. This chain links TRBV30 with TRBJ1-5; maybe TRBD1 (6 bases). CDR1 is GTSNPN, CDR2 SVGIG, per germline (reference sequence). Trimming took 1 base from V and 3 from J, leaving 7 bases between them. The CDR3 spans 13 residues. This CDR3 is CAWSGQDNQPQHF. The CDR3 region has the DNA TGTGCCTGGAGTGGACAGGACAATCAGCCCCAGCATTTT.

The chain employs TRBV2 and TRBJ2-5, with 8 bases matching TRBD1. Germline CDR1 reads SNHLY; CDR2 reads FYNNEI. V gave up 2 bases and J gave up 7 bases; unmatched junction bases: 12. This CDR3 is 16 amino acids long. This chain's CDR3 is CASSEPGPGGFGTQYF. Written as DNA, the CDR3 is TGTGCCAGCAGTGAACCTGGTCCAGGGGGCTTCGGGACCCAGTACTTC.

The chain recombines TRBV18 with TRBJ1-2; 8 bases are a match to TRBD1. V shed 2 bases and J 8 bases; nucleotides not matched to a gene: 7. CDR1 and CDR2 (germline): KGHSH, LQKENI. This CDR3 has 14 amino acids. The CDR3 loop reads CASSPDQQGGGYTF. CDR3 coding DNA: TGTGCCAGCTCACCAGATCAACAGGGGGGCGGCTACACCTTC.

This sequence joins TRBV27 and TRBJ1-4, with 7 positions matching TRBD1. CDR1 is MNHEY, CDR2 SMNVEV, per germline (reference sequence). The length of the CDR3 is 15 residues. Trimming removed 2 bases from V and 7 bases from J; junction bases left unmatched: 7. The CDR3 nucleotides read TGTGCCAGCAGTTTACGGTGGCAGGGGGGTGAAAAACTGTTTTTT. It specifies CASSLRWQGGEKLFF.

This clone was seen only a few times. The rearrangement uses TRBV9 and TRBJ2-5, with 12 nucleotides matching TRBD2. Germline V gene data show CDR1 as SGDLS and CDR2 as YYNGEE. V was pared by 3 bases and J by 0 bases, with 3 bases of the junction left unmatched. This CDR3 has 16 residues. Written as DNA, the CDR3 is TGTGCCAGCAGCGCCGGACTAGCGGGGTACCAAGAGACCCAGTACTTC. Amino acid sequence: CASSAGLAGYQETQYF.

This clone was counted once. The chain employs TRBV7-2 and TRBJ2-1, with D perhaps matching TRBD1 (5 bases). Trimming removed 5 bases from V and 2 bases from J, with 16 bases in between. The CDR3 has 16 amino acids. Germline V gene sequence: CDR1 SGHTA, CDR2 FQGNSA. The CDR3 reads CASSPWAGWAYNEQFF. The DNA for the CDR3 is TGTGCCAGCAGCCCGTGGGCAGGGTGGGCCTACAATGAGCAGTTCTTC.

This clone was counted only a few times. The chain uses TRBV5-4 and TRBJ2-3; D possibly corresponds to TRBD1 (5 bases). Germline V CDR1 and CDR2: SGHNT, YYREEE (reference sequence). Trimming stripped 2 bases from V and 0 bases from J, with 7 bases between. The CDR3 sequence is 14 residues long. DNA for the CDR3: TGTGCCAGCAGCTTAGGGGCTAGCACAGATACGCAGTATTTT. This gives the protein CASSLGASTDTQYF.

The CDR3, as DNA: TGTGCCGCAGGGGATTCGGGGGCCAACGTCCTGACTTTC. Amino acid sequence: CAAGDSGANVLTF. The rearrangement uses TRBV6-1 and TRBJ2-6; D might be TRBD1 (6 bases). The CDR3 runs 13 residues. V lost 11 bases to trimming and J lost 4 bases, with 12 bases between them. CDR1 and CDR2 (germline): MNHNS, SASEGT.

The chain recombines TRBV7-9 with TRBJ1-1; D unresolved. Germline V gene lookup returns CDR1 SEHNR and CDR2 FQNEAQ (reference sequence). The CDR3 is made up of 14 amino acids. The V and J ends lost 2 bases and 0 bases respectively, with 7 bases between them. CDR3 region: CASSLQAMNTEAFF. The CDR3 bases are TGTGCCAGCAGCTTACAGGCGATGAACACTGAAGCTTTCTTT. Full variable domain (missing parts from reference TRBV7-9 and TRBJ1-1): DTGVSQNPRHKITKRGQNVTFRCDPISEHNRLYWYRQTLGQGPEFLTYFQNEAQLEKSRLLSDRFSAERPKGSFSTLEIQRTEQGDSAMYLCASSLQAMNTEAFFGQGTRLTVV.

This rearrangement joins TRBV4-3 to TRBJ2-1; the D gene is possibly TRBD1 (6 bases). Trimming took 1 base from V and 8 from J, leaving 15 bases between them. The germline V gene encodes CDR1 LGHNA and CDR2 YSLEER. The CDR3 length is 15 residues. CDR3 coding DNA: TGCGCCAGCAGCCAAGTAGGGGGAGCTGGGTATGAGCAGTTCTTC. Translated: CASSQVGGAGYEQFF.

Written as DNA, the CDR3 is TGTGCCAGCAGCTGGGACAGAGCCTACGAGCAGTACTTC. Encoded protein: CASSWDRAYEQYF. This rearrangement joins TRBV7-3 to TRBJ2-7; TRBD1 matches at 7 bases. The CDR3 totals 13 residues. Germline V gene data show CDR1 as SGHTA and CDR2 as FQGTGA. V gave up 4 bases and J gave up 2 bases; unmatched junction bases: 2.

This clone was recorded many times. The chain has TRBV30 and TRBJ1-2; TRBD1 aligns across 8 bases. Per germline, CDR1 GTSNPN and CDR2 SVGIG (reference sequence). CDR3 length: 12 amino acids. The J segment lost 1 base and the V segment lost 7 bases, leaving 2 bases of the junction unmatched. The CDR3: CASGQGNYGYTF. CDR3 bases: TGTGCCTCCGGACAGGGTAACTATGGCTACACCTTC.

V usage is TRBV7-2 and J usage is TRBJ1-2; D might be TRBD1 (6 bases). Per the germline V gene, CDR1 is SGHTA and CDR2 is FQGNSA. V lost 5 bases and J 2 bases, leaving 9 bases between the germline ends. The CDR3 is 13 residues long. CDR3 protein: CASSETGNYGYTF. In DNA form, the CDR3 reads TGTGCCAGCAGCGAAACAGGGAACTATGGCTACACCTTC.

This chain links TRBV27 with TRBJ1-1; D not resolved. CDR3 length: 13 residues. Germline values: CDR1 MNHEY, CDR2 SMNVEV (reference sequence). Trimming left V 6 bases short and J 4 bases short, with 12 bases between. The CDR3 sequence is CASRRKWSTEAFF. CDR3 DNA: TGTGCCAGCAGACGAAAATGGAGCACTGAAGCTTTCTTT.

The genes are TRBV21-1 and TRBJ2-1; the D call TRBD1 from the table was never checked on the DNA. TRBV21-1 is shown as a pseudogene. This CDR3 spans 15 amino acids. The CDR3 region is CASSKRTGCSNEQFF. The CDR3 DNA is TGTGCCAGCAGCAAAAGGACAGGGTGTTCCAATGAGCAGTTCTTC.

This clone was seen only a few times. This chain links TRBV19 with TRBJ2-1, with 7 bases matching TRBD1. The CDR3 is 15 amino acids. Germline V gene lookup returns CDR1 LNHDA and CDR2 SQIVND (reference sequence). After removal of 3 bases from V and 7 bases from J, the junction contained 9 bases not matched to a gene. In DNA, the CDR3 is TGTGCCAGTAGTATGGTTGACAGGGCCGTAAATGAGCAGTTCTTC. Protein sequence: CASSMVDRAVNEQFF.

V gene TRBV6-1 combines with J gene TRBJ2-7; possibly TRBD2 for D (5 bases). This CDR3 is built from 14 residues. From germline, CDR1 is MNHNS and CDR2 SASEGT. For the CDR3, the DNA is TGTCCCAAGCCAGACGAGCGGCAGTCCTACGAGCAGTACTTC. Its protein product is CPKPDERQSYEQYF.

This sequence joins TRBV7-2 and TRBJ1-1; no definite D call. V lost 7 bases, J lost 0 bases, and 9 bases lay in between. Germline-derived CDR1 and CDR2 are SGHTA and FQGNSA. This CDR3 has 13 residues. CDR3: CASKEGMNTEAFF. The CDR3 DNA follows: TGTGCCAGCAAGGAGGGCATGAACACTGAAGCTTTCTTT.

This clone turned up a few times. V and J are TRBV7-2 and TRBJ2-7; possibly TRBD2 for D (7 bases). The CDR3 consists of 14 residues. Germline CDR1 reads SGHTA; CDR2 reads FQGNSA. V was pared by 0 bases and J by 6 bases, with 12 bases between. The CDR3 nucleotides are TGTGCCAGCAGCTTAGCGGGAGGGGGACGCGAGCAGTACTTC. It is translated as CASSLAGGGREQYF.